This passage covers 26 T cell receptor beta chains from one sample sequenced in a study of tissue T cells after allogeneic stem cell transplantation. Produced via immunoSEQ multiplex PCR; TCRdb's table is partial and in-frame only. Among some 47,000 clones listed, roughly 73% were seen once. The sample taken for sequencing was sorted cells pooled from one or two spleens. Every receptor here comes from a pool of C57BL/6 mice in good health.

This clone has a handful of counts. These gene names are mouse names. The read gets to within 1 residue of the CDR3 end, and the germline J gene fills in the rest. The chain combines TRBV16 with TRBJ1-3; TRBD1 agrees at 7 bases. V was clipped by 1 base and J by 1 base; unmatched bases: 1. The CDR3 is 15 residues long. The germline V gene has CDR1 SGHSA and CDR2 FRNQAP. The CDR3 loop reads CASSLARGSGNTLYF. The CDR3 DNA, read in part, is TGTGCAAGCAGCTTAGCCAGGGGGTCTGGAAATACGCTCTAT.

On this clone: All gene names here are mouse names. The read stops 1 residue short of the end of the CDR3; the missing end is completed from the germline J gene. The rearrangement uses TRBV24 and TRBJ1-6, with D possibly being TRBD1 (5 bases). TRBJ1-6 is flagged as an ORF with uncertain function. This CDR3 is built from 14 residues. CDR1 is KGHTA, CDR2 FRNEEI, per germline. The germline V and J ends were trimmed by 4 bases and 7 bases, with 11 bases remaining between them. This CDR3 reads CASSPQGGNSPLYF. The sequenced part of the CDR3 DNA is TGTGCCAGCAGTCCCCAGGGTGGGAATTCGCCCCTCTAC.

This clone showed up just a few times. The genes are named according to mouse. The CDR3 extends 1 residue past the end of the read, so its final part is completed from the germline J gene. Other DNA sequences within the sample encode an identical CDR3. The chain links TRBV1 to TRBJ2-7, with unresolved D. The germline V gene encodes CDR1 NSQYPW and CDR2 LRSPGD (reference sequence). CDR3 length equals 12 residues. V was trimmed by 1 base and J by 3 bases, leaving 4 bases between them. The part of the CDR3 DNA that was read is TGCACCTGCAGTGCAGGAGTCTATGAACAGTAC. Translated, it gives CTCSAGVYEQY. The full CDR3 is CTCSAGVYEQYF. The full variable domain, its missing parts supplied by reference TRBV1 and TRBJ2-7, is VTLLEQNPRWRLVPRGQAVNLRCILKNSQYPWMSWYQQDLQKQLQWLFTLRSPGDKEVKSLPGADYLATRVTDTELRLQVANMSQGRTLYCTCSAGVYEQYFGPGTRLTVL.

Worth noting for this clone: Gene and germline names: mouse. Read sequence stops 1 residue before the CDR3 end, and the germline J gene provides the missing end. The chain uses TRBV29 and TRBJ1-6; 9 bases match TRBD1. TRBJ1-6 is designated an ORF whose function remains uncertain. Germline lookup yields CDR1 MSHET and CDR2 SYDVDS. This CDR3 comprises 13 residues. J was trimmed by 6 bases and V by 6 bases; bases with no gene match: 0. The chain's CDR3 is CASRTGGNSPLYF. Incomplete CDR3 DNA: TGTGCTAGCAGGACAGGGGGTAATTCGCCCCTCTAC.

On this clone itself: The genes are named according to mouse. The missing CDR3 end, 1 residue past where the read stops, is filled in from the germline J gene. The chain couples TRBV16 to TRBJ1-1; 7 bases map to TRBD1. V lost 4 bases to trimming and J lost 7 bases; unmatched junction nucleotides: 6. CDR3 size: 13 residues. Germline CDR1 and CDR2: SGHSA and FRNQAP. Here the CDR3 reads CASSSPGTEEVFF. CDR3 bases read: TGTGCAAGCAGCTCACCCGGGACAGAAGAAGTCTTC.

Notes on this clone: Germline and genes here are mouse. The CDR3 end falls 1 residue outside the read, so it is completed with the germline J gene. The rearrangement links TRBV12-1 to TRBJ1-3; the D gene is possibly TRBD1 (5 bases). The germline CDR1 and CDR2 sequences are SGHSN and HYEKVE. Trimming removed 1 base from V and 0 bases from J, with 6 bases in between. This CDR3 contains 14 residues. Incomplete CDR3 DNA: TGTGCCAGCTCTCTGGACAATTCTGGAAATACGCTCTAT. Amino acid sequence: CASSLDNSGNTLY. The complete CDR3 reads CASSLDNSGNTLYF.

As to this clone: Gene names are the mouse ones. The CDR3 is cut off 1 residue early in the read; its end comes from the germline J gene. This chain connects TRBV16 to TRBJ1-1; 10 nucleotides match TRBD1. Germline V gene sequence: CDR1 SGHSA, CDR2 FRNQAP. The CDR3 has 14 residues. Trimming cost V 4 bases and J 4 bases; bases outside gene matches: 3. The sequenced CDR3 bases are TGTGCAAGCAGCTCGACAGGGGGCGGCACAGAAGTCTTC. This gives the protein CASSSTGGGTEVF. The entire CDR3 reads CASSSTGGGTEVFF.

This clone appeared once. Germline and genes: mouse. The read stops 1 residue short of the end of the CDR3; the missing end is completed from the germline J gene. V gene TRBV12-2 combines with J gene TRBJ1-6, with 7 bases identical to TRBD1. TRBJ1-6 is an ORF, with its function uncertain. The germline V gene has CDR1 SGHLS and CDR2 HYDKME. This CDR3 has 14 amino acids. V trimming: 0 bases; J trimming: 5 bases; junction bases outside the gene matches: 0. CDR3 residues: CASSLGTDNSPLYF. The sequenced part of the CDR3 DNA is TGTGCCAGCTCTCTCGGGACAGATAATTCGCCCCTCTAC.

This clone was picked up a small number of times. The gene symbols are mouse symbols. The read stops 1 residue short of the end of the CDR3; the missing end is completed from the germline J gene. J is TRBJ2-7 and V is TRBV2; D perhaps matches TRBD2 (5 bases). There are 12 residues in the CDR3. Germline V gene lookup returns CDR1 LGHNA and CDR2 YSYQKL. The ends were cut back, 1 base at V and 4 bases at J, with 5 bases in the middle. The DNA read from the CDR3 is TGTGCCAGCAGCCAAGTGGGGTATGAACAGTAC. It encodes CASSQVGYEQY. The full CDR3 is CASSQVGYEQYF.

Only a few counts were recorded for this clone. Genes and germline come from the mouse. The CDR3 end lies 1 residue beyond the end of the read and is filled in from the germline J gene. The sample carries other DNA sequences with the same CDR3. This chain uses TRBV19 with TRBJ1-3; unclear D gene. CDR1 FNHDT and CDR2 SITEND come from the germline V gene (reference sequence). The CDR3 spans 14 residues. V was clipped by 2 bases and J by 0 bases, with 6 bases between them. The part of the CDR3 DNA that was read is TGTGCCAGCAGTATCGGCAGTTCTGGAAATACGCTCTAT. Amino acid sequence: CASSIGSSGNTLY. The entire CDR3 sequence reads CASSIGSSGNTLYF.

Remarks on this clone: The genes and germline here are from mouse. Sequencing ends 1 residue short of the CDR3 end; the germline J gene provides the rest. The chain employs TRBV3 and TRBJ2-3, with 10 positions matching TRBD1. The germline CDR1 and CDR2 sequences are SNHLY and FYNGKV (reference sequence). The CDR3 has 15 amino acids. Trimming cost V 1 base and J 4 bases; bases outside gene matches: 2. Incomplete CDR3 DNA: TGTGCCAGCAGCTTAGAGACAGGGGGCACAGAAACGCTGTAT. Protein product: CASSLETGGTETLY. The whole CDR3 reads CASSLETGGTETLYF.

As for this clone: All gene names here are mouse names. The read is 1 residue too short to cover the CDR3 end, so that end is filled in from the germline J gene. This sequence joins TRBV16 and TRBJ2-7; the D is unclear. Germline assignment: CDR1 SGHSA and CDR2 FRNQAP. V was pared by 5 bases and J by 0 bases, with 2 bases between. This CDR3 comprises 11 residues. The CDR3 DNA, read in part, is TGTGCAAGCAGCAACTCCTATGAACAGTAC. Its protein product is CASSNSYEQY. The complete CDR3 reads CASSNSYEQYF.

Of note for this clone: Here the gene names and germline are mouse. Read data end 1 residue before the CDR3 end; the end is taken from the germline J gene. This chain connects TRBV5 to TRBJ2-5; 7 bases fit TRBD1. The CDR3 is made up of 14 amino acids. From germline, CDR1 is LGHNA and CDR2 YNLKQL (reference sequence). J was trimmed by 3 bases and V by 4 bases; bases with no gene match: 4. This CDR3 reads CASSRDRVQDTQYF. CDR3 DNA (partial): TGTGCCAGCAGCCGTGACAGGGTTCAAGACACCCAGTAC.

About this clone: The gene names here belong to mouse. The read falls 1 residue short of the CDR3 end, and the missing part is taken from the germline J gene. V and J are TRBV13-1 and TRBJ2-7; 10 bases match TRBD2. The CDR3 spans 14 residues. The ends lost 1 base at V and 4 bases at J; junction bases unmatched: 2. CDR1 is NSHNY and CDR2 is SYGAGN in the germline V gene. CDR3 DNA (partial): TGTGCCAGCAGTGATAGGACTGGGGGATATGAACAGTAC. This gives the protein CASSDRTGGYEQY. Given in full, the CDR3 is CASSDRTGGYEQYF.

Concerning this clone itself: Gene names denote mouse genes. The read finishes 1 residue shy of the CDR3 end, and the germline J gene is used to complete it. This chain links TRBV13-2 with TRBJ1-4; D is undetermined. Germline assignment: CDR1 NNHNN and CDR2 SYGAGS (reference sequence). Trimming removed 2 bases from V and 0 bases from J, with 8 bases in between. The CDR3 is 15 residues long. The CDR3 reads CASGEHRISNERLFF. CDR3 bases read: TGTGCCAGCGGTGAGCACAGAATTTCCAACGAAAGATTATTT.

Remarks on this clone: Gene names and germline refer to mouse. The read gets to within 1 residue of the CDR3 end, and the germline J gene fills in the rest. The V and J genes are TRBV23 and TRBJ2-7; the D call TRBD2 from the table was never checked on the DNA. Germline CDR1 reads KGHTA; CDR2 reads FQNQQP. This CDR3 contains 11 residues. The sequenced part of the CDR3 DNA is TGCTCCAGCAGCACTGGATTGGAACAGTAC. Its translation: CSSSTGLEQY. The CDR3, in full, reads CSSSTGLEQYF. The entire variable domain, with the rest obtained from reference TRBV23 and TRBJ2-7, is as follows: DAAVTQKPRYLIKMKGQEAEMKCIPEKGHTAVFWYQQKQSKELKFLIYFQNQQPLDQIDMVKERFSAVCPSSSLCSLGIRTCEAEDSALYLCSSSTGLEQYFGPGTRLTVL.

Of note for this clone: Gene and germline names: mouse. The CDR3 extends 1 residue past the end of the read, so its final part is completed from the germline J gene. The chain has TRBV13-3 and TRBJ1-3; perhaps TRBD1 as D (5 bases). This CDR3 contains 13 residues. The V end lost 5 bases, the J end lost 2 bases, and 8 bases lay between the germline ends. The germline CDR1 and CDR2 sequences are NNHDY and SYVADS. The CDR3 is CASSPRAGNTLYF. CDR3 DNA (partial): TGTGCCAGCAGCCCCAGGGCTGGAAATACGCTCTAT.

A note on this clone: Each gene name is a mouse one. The missing CDR3 end, 1 residue past where the read stops, is filled in from the germline J gene. This rearrangement joins TRBV15 to TRBJ2-4; perhaps TRBD1 as D (6 bases). Per the germline V gene, CDR1 is SGHND and CDR2 is FRSKSL. Trimming pared 3 bases from V and 6 bases from J, leaving 10 bases between. The CDR3 covers 13 residues. CDR3 bases read: TGTGCCAGCAGTTTTCACAGGGAGAACACCTTGTAC. Translating gives CASSFHRENTLY. The whole CDR3 reads CASSFHRENTLYF.

Comment on this clone: Gene names are the mouse ones. The CDR3 end is not reached by the read, which stops 1 residue before it; the germline J gene fills it in. The rearrangement links TRBV1 to TRBJ2-4; TRBD2 aligns across 11 bases. In germline, CDR1 is NSQYPW, CDR2 LRSPGD (reference sequence). The J segment lost 5 bases and the V segment lost 3 bases, leaving 1 base of the junction unmatched. The CDR3 totals 14 residues. This CDR3 reads CTCSAGTGGNTLYF. The CDR3 bases that were read are TGCACCTGCAGTGCCGGGACTGGGGGAAACACCTTGTAC.

In its sample, this clone was seen once. All gene names here are mouse names. The CDR3 goes on 1 residue after the read ends, and that part is filled in from the germline J gene. The rearrangement joins TRBV19 to TRBJ2-5, with a weak D call TRBD2 (5 bases). Germline lookup yields CDR1 FNHDT and CDR2 SITEND (reference sequence). The CDR3 totals 14 residues. The ends were cut back, 7 bases at V and 0 bases at J, with 12 bases in the middle. CDR3 loop: CASSTGFNQDTQYF. The part of the CDR3 DNA that was read is TGTGCCAGCTCCACTGGATTTAACCAAGACACCCAGTAC.

Details on this clone: Here the gene names and germline are mouse. The read terminates 1 residue ahead of where the CDR3 ends, so the germline J gene completes it. The same CDR3 can be traced to other DNA sequences in this sample. V gene TRBV31 combines with J gene TRBJ1-1, with unresolved D. The CDR3 totals 13 residues. Trimming took off 1 base at V and 0 bases at J, with 6 bases between the two ends. Looked up from germline, CDR1 is GKSSPN and CDR2 is SITVG. Partial CDR3 DNA: TGTGCCTGGAGTCCCCAGGCAAACACAGAAGTCTTC. Protein sequence: CAWSPQANTEVF. The entire CDR3 sequence reads CAWSPQANTEVFF.

As regards this clone: Gene names are the mouse ones. The read is 1 residue too short to cover the CDR3 end, so that end is filled in from the germline J gene. This same CDR3 is encoded by further DNA sequences in the sample. This rearrangement joins TRBV3 to TRBJ2-7; 12 nucleotides match TRBD1. The CDR3 has 14 amino acids. The V gene's germline CDR1 is SNHLY and CDR2 FYNGKV (reference sequence). V trimming: 1 base; J trimming: 6 bases; junction bases outside the gene matches: 1. The sequenced part of the CDR3 DNA is TGTGCCAGCAGCTTAGGGGACAGGGGGCGTGAACAGTAC. This translates into CASSLGDRGREQY. The whole CDR3 region reads CASSLGDRGREQYF.

As for this clone: Any gene name here is a mouse gene name. The read stops 1 residue short of the end of the CDR3; the missing end is completed from the germline J gene. This chain joins TRBV13-3 and TRBJ2-4; 11 nucleotides line up with TRBD2. The V gene end was trimmed by 4 bases and the J gene end by 3 bases; junction bases not matched to a gene: 1. Germline V gene lookup returns CDR1 NNHDY and CDR2 SYVADS. CDR3 length equals 14 residues. The sequenced CDR3 bases are TGTGCCAGCAGTACTGGGGGGGCGCAAAACACCTTGTAC. It codes for CASSTGGAQNTLY. In full, the CDR3 reads CASSTGGAQNTLYF.

Concerning this clone itself: The genes and germline here are from mouse. The read terminates 1 residue ahead of where the CDR3 ends, so the germline J gene completes it. The J gene is TRBJ2-1, the V gene TRBV13-1; 9 nucleotides match TRBD2. Trimming took 4 bases from V and 4 from J; bases not matched to a gene: 3. CDR3 length: 14 amino acids. The V gene's germline CDR1 is NSHNY and CDR2 SYGAGN. This CDR3 reads CASSPGTGYAEQFF. The CDR3 bases that were read are TGTGCCAGCAGTCCCGGGACTGGGTATGCTGAGCAGTTC.

This clone was recorded once. Mouse gene names apply. The read gets to within 1 residue of the CDR3 end, and the germline J gene fills in the rest. V usage is TRBV20 and J usage is TRBJ2-4; D uncertain. This CDR3 has 13 residues. Germline V gene data show CDR1 as GFQATS and CDR2 as STVNSAI. V was trimmed by 3 bases and J by 0 bases, leaving 7 bases between them. CDR3 DNA, as far as it was read: TGTGGTGCTAGAGGCAATAGTCAAAACACCTTGTAC. Its protein is CGARGNSQNTLY. The entire CDR3 protein is CGARGNSQNTLYF.

In the case of this clone: The gene names given are mouse names. The read terminates 1 residue before the CDR3 end, so the remaining end is supplied by the germline J gene. The rearrangement uses TRBV2 and TRBJ2-5; 7 bases line up with TRBD2. The CDR3 loop spans 14 amino acids. J was trimmed by 3 bases and V by 4 bases; bases with no gene match: 4. Germline V gene lookup returns CDR1 LGHNA and CDR2 YSYQKL. CDR3 DNA, as far as it was read: TGTGCCAGCAGCCTCGGGGGGGGTCAAGACACCCAGTAC. It is translated as CASSLGGGQDTQY. The complete CDR3 sequence is CASSLGGGQDTQYF.